This T cell receptor beta chain was retrieved from a study of CD8 T cells in Susac syndrome. Study-wide context: The sequenced Susac syndrome patients included five or six who had clinically active disease and 8 or 9 who were in remission. Intravenous immunoglobulin alone or corticosteroids were being given to patients with Susac syndrome at blood draw, unless they were therapy-naive.

High-throughput TCR beta sequencing covered peripheral CD8+ and CD4+ T cells. The CDR3 has 13 residues. Germline-derived CDR1 and CDR2 are DFQATT and SNEGSKA (reference sequence). J lost 2 bases, V lost 5 bases, and 5 bases had no gene match. Roughly 0.45 to 1 ug RNA was reverse transcribed with random hexamers. immunoSEQ multiplex PCR amplified TCR beta CDR3 across 54 Vbeta, 13 Jbeta. TCRdb re-derived calls from the immunoSEQ multiplex PCR reads in MiXCR, one entry per CDR3 protein. The data show about 210,000 distinct CDR3 sequences, with about 95% seen just once and under 0.2% held by the top ten. Sequenced sample: CD4+ T cells from PBMCs. The chain uses TRBV20-1 and TRBJ2-7; TRBD1 matches at 8 bases. This clonotype was sampled from a human donor with Susac syndrome. CDR3 DNA: TGCAGTGCTGGCTGGGACAGGACCTACGAGCAGTACTTC. It is translated as CSAGWDRTYEQYF.